The 27 T cell receptor beta chains below come from one sample, sequenced in a study of cytomegalovirus exposure and HLA in healthy donors. The PCR made use of 60 Vbeta and 13 Jbeta primers. Repertoires were generated with immunoSEQ multiplex PCR, while TCRdb's copy carries only in-frame clones and drops some. There are tens of thousands of clones in the sample; around 80% occur only once, and approximately 3% lies in the top ten. Sequencing was performed on PBMCs. These receptors came from a man aged 30 to 45 in good health and CMV-seronegative.

This clone was counted once. Here the CDR3 DNA reads TGTGCCAGCAGCGTCACAGGGGACGCGATAACGAACACTGAAGCTTTCTTT. Protein product: CASSVTGDAITNTEAFF. J is TRBJ1-1 and V is TRBV9; the match to TRBD1 covers 7 bases. CDR3 length: 17 amino acids. Unmatched junction bases numbered 11, after V lost 2 bases and J lost 1 base. The germline gives CDR1 SGDLS, CDR2 YYNGEE.

This clone was detected only once. The V gene is TRBV29-1, the J gene TRBJ1-1, with 8 nucleotides matching TRBD1. This CDR3 region has 15 residues. Germline-derived CDR1 and CDR2 are SQVTM and ANQGSEA. The V and J ends lost 6 bases and 1 base, in that order; junction bases with no gene match: 10. CDR3 DNA sequence: TGCAGCGTCAGGGGGCGCTTATCTGAGAACACTGAAGCTTTCTTT. The encoded protein is CSVRGRLSENTEAFF.

This sequence joins TRBV30 and TRBJ2-5; no reliable D call. The J call may be in error: the DNA end matches TRBJ2-7 better. Germline V lookup: CDR1 GTSNPN, CDR2 SVGIG (reference sequence). The CDR3 loop spans 13 amino acids. The DNA for the CDR3 is TGTGCCTGGGCGCGCCAACAAGACTACGAGCAGTACTTC. Protein: CAWARQQDYEQYF.

CDR3 DNA: TGTGCCAGCAGCGTGACAGGACATAACACTGAAGCTTTCTTT. Residues: CASSVTGHNTEAFF. The J gene is TRBJ1-1, the V gene TRBV6-1; D is perhaps TRBD1 (6 bases). The CDR3 has 14 amino acids. V was cut by 6 bases and J by 2 bases, with 13 bases left in between. The germline V gene encodes CDR1 MNHNS and CDR2 SASEGT.

The genes are TRBV5-1 and TRBJ1-4, with 8 bases matching TRBD1. Looked up from germline, CDR1 is SGHRS and CDR2 is YFSETQ. V lost 4 bases to trimming and J lost 5 bases; unmatched junction nucleotides: 4. This CDR3 comprises 14 residues. The chain's CDR3 is CASSPTGANEKLFF. CDR3 DNA: TGCGCCAGCAGCCCGACAGGGGCAAATGAAAAACTGTTTTTT.

This clone came up once. The chain joins TRBV14 to TRBJ2-3; possibly TRBD2 for D (5 bases). V was shortened by 4 bases and J by 4 bases, with 12 bases between the two germline ends. The CDR3 loop spans 14 amino acids. CDR1 and CDR2 from the germline V gene are SGHDN and FVKESK. CDR3 bases: TGTGCCAGCAGCCGAGATTACGGGGCAGATACGCAGTATTTT. Amino acids: CASSRDYGADTQYF.

The chain joins TRBV7-3 to TRBJ2-2; D is possibly TRBD1 (6 bases). CDR3 length: 15 residues. Germline V gene lookup returns CDR1 SGHTA and CDR2 FQGTGA. The V end was cut by 2 bases, the J end by 5 bases, with 12 bases between. In nucleotides, the CDR3 is TGTGCCAGCAGCTTAGCAGGGGTCGGGACCGGGGAGCTGTTTTTT. Translation gives CASSLAGVGTGELFF.

The J gene is TRBJ2-5, the V gene TRBV27; 7 bases map to TRBD1. Germline loops: CDR1 MNHEY, CDR2 SMNVEV (reference sequence). J lost 1 base, V lost 5 bases, and 4 bases had no gene match. The CDR3 is made up of 14 amino acids. This CDR3 reads CASSNRDSQETQYF. In nucleotides, the CDR3 is TGTGCCAGCAGTAACCGGGACAGCCAAGAGACCCAGTACTTC.

The V gene is TRBV9, the J gene TRBJ1-1; D is ambiguous. The CDR3 has 13 residues. Germline CDR1 reads SGDLS; CDR2 reads YYNGEE. V gave up 5 bases and J gave up 3 bases, with 11 bases separating them. The CDR3, as DNA: TGTGCCAGCAGTCCCCCTCCGGACACTGAAGCTTTCTTT. Translating gives CASSPPPDTEAFF. The variable domain in full, with the rest retrieved from reference TRBV9 and TRBJ1-1, is DSGVTQTPKHLITATGQRVTLRCSPRSGDLSVYWYQQSLDQGLQFLIQYYNGEERAKGNILERFSAQQFPDLHSELNLSSLELGDSALYFCASSPPPDTEAFFGQGTRLTVV.

The V call is TRBV2, the J call TRBJ2-1; a weak D match, TRBD2 (7 bases). The CDR3 sequence is 14 residues long. The germline gives CDR1 SNHLY, CDR2 FYNNEI. The V end lost 3 bases, the J end lost 4 bases, and 10 bases lay between the germline ends. The CDR3 region has the DNA TGTGCCAGCAGTGAGCGGGGGACATACAATGAGCAGTTCTTC. It codes for CASSERGTYNEQFF.

This clone was detected only a few times. The chain is built from TRBV27 and TRBJ1-6; maybe TRBD1 (6 bases). The CDR3 is 14 amino acids. CDR1 and CDR2 (germline): MNHEY, SMNVEV (reference sequence). V dropped 3 bases and J dropped 4 bases, with 7 bases sitting between them. The CDR3 coding sequence is TGTGCCAGCAGTTTTCAGGGGTATAATTCACCCCTCCACTTT. As protein: CASSFQGYNSPLHF.

Points on this clone: Other DNA sequences of this sample code for an identical CDR3. The chain recombines TRBV9 with TRBJ2-5; weak D call: TRBD1 (6 bases). Deletions cut 4 bases from V and 2 bases from J, with 12 bases between. The CDR3 is 14 amino acids. Germline V CDR1 and CDR2: SGDLS, YYNGEE. CDR3 sequence (DNA): TGTGCCAGCAGCCCGGGGACAATTCAAGAGACCCAGTACTTC. It yields the protein CASSPGTIQETQYF.

The table lists this clone with a few counts. The same CDR3 arises from other DNA sequences in this sample as well. V and J are TRBV27 and TRBJ1-1, with D tentatively TRBD1 (5 bases). V was clipped by 6 bases and J by 2 bases, with 10 bases between them. Germline CDR1 reads MNHEY; CDR2 reads SMNVEV (reference sequence). This CDR3 has 13 residues. The CDR3 region has the DNA TGTGCCAGCAGCTTCCAGGGCAACACTGAAGCTTTCTTT. Translation gives CASSFQGNTEAFF.

The gene calls are TRBV27 and TRBJ1-1, with 9 nucleotides matching TRBD1. V lost 5 bases and J lost 5; bases outside the gene matches: 6. Germline CDR1 reads MNHEY; CDR2 reads SMNVEV (reference sequence). The CDR3 has 14 residues. CDR3 loop: CASSAAGTGTEAFF. As DNA, the CDR3 is TGTGCCAGCAGTGCCGCCGGGACAGGGACTGAAGCTTTCTTT.

This sequence joins TRBV6-1 and TRBJ2-3, with 7 bases fitting TRBD2. The CDR3 loop spans 16 amino acids. The V and J ends lost 2 bases and 0 bases, in that order; junction bases with no gene match: 5. The germline gives CDR1 MNHNS, CDR2 SASEGT. The CDR3 sequence is CASSEWGGSSTDTQYF. The CDR3, as DNA: TGTGCCAGCAGTGAATGGGGGGGTTCTAGCACAGATACGCAGTATTTT.

The V gene is TRBV9, the J gene TRBJ1-1; the match to TRBD1 covers 10 bases. The CDR3 extends over 14 amino acids. Trimming cost V 5 bases and J 3 bases; bases outside gene matches: 4. Germline V gene lookup returns CDR1 SGDLS and CDR2 YYNGEE. CDR3 sequence: CASSPGTGDTEAFF. The CDR3 DNA reads as TGTGCCAGCAGTCCCGGGACAGGGGACACTGAAGCTTTCTTT. Variable domain in full (rest from reference TRBV9 and TRBJ1-1): DSGVTQTPKHLITATGQRVTLRCSPRSGDLSVYWYQQSLDQGLQFLIQYYNGEERAKGNILERFSAQQFPDLHSELNLSSLELGDSALYFCASSPGTGDTEAFFGQGTRLTVV.

This clone was recorded a few times. Relative to the germline gene, one junction end is altered; a read error may explain this. The chain couples TRBV7-9 to TRBJ1-4; 7 nucleotides match TRBD1. The germline gives CDR1 SEHNR, CDR2 FQNEAQ (reference sequence). The CDR3 is 14 amino acids. Here the CDR3 DNA reads TGTGCCAGCAGATTAGAGTCAGGGGGTGAAAAACTGTTTTTT. This gives the protein CASRLESGGEKLFF.

This sequence joins TRBV19 and TRBJ2-5; 9 bases fit TRBD2. J gave up 2 bases and V 9 bases, and 13 bases lay outside the gene matches. CDR3 length equals 16 residues. Germline CDR1 reads LNHDA; CDR2 reads SQIVND (reference sequence). The CDR3: CASTLSGGPPQETQYF. The CDR3 DNA reads TGTGCCAGCACCCTCAGCGGGGGGCCCCCACAAGAGACCCAGTACTTC.

This clone was observed once. J is TRBJ1-1 and V is TRBV6-1; 7 positions agree with TRBD1. The CDR3 runs 15 residues. Germline CDR1 and CDR2: MNHNS and SASEGT. J gave up 0 bases and V 4 bases, and 5 bases lay outside the gene matches. CDR3 sequence reads: CASSVSQGLNTEAFF. DNA for the CDR3: TGTGCCAGCAGTGTCTCACAGGGGCTGAACACTGAAGCTTTCTTT.

This clone was counted a few times. The V and J genes are TRBV25-1 and TRBJ2-7; 7 nucleotides align to TRBD1. V trimming: 4 bases; J trimming: 4 bases; junction bases outside the gene matches: 7. The CDR3 consists of 14 residues. CDR1 is MGHDK and CDR2 is SYGVNS in the germline V gene. CDR3 residues: CASSVDRTLYEQYF. DNA for the CDR3: TGTGCCAGCAGTGTGGACAGGACTTTATACGAGCAGTACTTC.

This clone was picked up a small number of times. The chain joins TRBV7-8 to TRBJ1-3; D call uncertain. Germline V gives CDR1 SGHVS, CDR2 FQNEAQ. Trimming stripped 1 base from V and 0 bases from J, with 19 bases between. This CDR3 contains 19 residues. The CDR3 loop reads CASSLVTAKAISSGNTIYF. CDR3 coding DNA: TGTGCCAGCAGCTTAGTTACAGCCAAAGCCATTAGCTCTGGAAACACCATATATTTT.

This clone was seen only a few times. V usage is TRBV5-4 and J usage is TRBJ1-2; D is ambiguous. The CDR3 extends over 13 amino acids. Germline values: CDR1 SGHNT, CDR2 YYREEE (reference sequence). Trimming took off 5 bases at V and 6 bases at J, with 14 bases between the two ends. The CDR3 region has the DNA TGTGCCAGCAGGTCGCGGGAAAGCGATGGCTACACCTTC. Encoded protein: CASRSRESDGYTF.

The J gene is TRBJ1-2, the V gene TRBV19; 7 bases are shared with TRBD1. This CDR3 contains 14 residues. The germline V gene has CDR1 LNHDA and CDR2 SQIVND (reference sequence). The V and J ends lost 7 bases and 6 bases, in that order; junction bases with no gene match: 11. This CDR3 reads CASIEQGRRHGYTF. The CDR3 bases are TGTGCCAGTATCGAACAGGGGCGAAGACATGGCTACACCTTC.

This clone has a single count. This chain connects TRBV5-4 to TRBJ1-2; 7 bases fit TRBD1. Germline CDR1 and CDR2: SGHNT and YYREEE (reference sequence). The CDR3 extends over 13 amino acids. V shed 4 bases and J 5 bases; nucleotides not matched to a gene: 5. Written as DNA, the CDR3 is TGTGCCAGCAGCGGTGACAGGGTATATGGCTACACCTTC. Translating it yields CASSGDRVYGYTF.

The J gene is TRBJ1-2, the V gene TRBV28; D is uncertain. The length of the CDR3 is 14 residues. Looked up from germline, CDR1 is MDHEN and CDR2 is SYDVKM. The V end was cut by 4 bases, the J end by 1 base, with 10 bases between. CDR3 bases: TGTGCCAGCAGTTCGGCAGGATTTAACTATGGCTACACCTTC. This gives the protein CASSSAGFNYGYTF.

The rearrangement joins TRBV23-1 to TRBJ1-2, with 8 bases matching TRBD1. TRBV23-1 is annotated as an ORF whose role is uncertain. The CDR3 is 18 residues long. V lost 0 bases to trimming and J lost 0 bases; unmatched junction nucleotides: 9. The CDR3 here is CASSQSPGGEITNYGYTF. The CDR3 DNA is TGCGCCAGCAGTCAATCACCAGGGGGCGAGATAACTAACTATGGCTACACCTTC.

The chain has TRBV19 and TRBJ1-1; no clear D gene. V was trimmed by 3 bases and J by 8 bases, leaving 13 bases between them. The CDR3 contains 13 residues. The germline V gene has CDR1 LNHDA and CDR2 SQIVND (reference sequence). CDR3 residues: CASSMGVLVEAFF. The CDR3 coding sequence is TGTGCCAGTAGTATGGGTGTACTAGTAGAAGCTTTCTTT.